This T cell receptor (beta chain) is drawn from a study of cytomegalovirus exposure and HLA in healthy donors. PCR employed 60 Vbeta and 13 Jbeta primers. The repertoire was sequenced with immunoSEQ multiplex PCR; TCRdb's copy has only in-frame clones and lacks some. The data contain about 130,000 clones, roughly 69% of them singletons. CDR3 length: 15 amino acids. Trimming left V 0 bases short and J 4 bases short, with 15 bases between. Germline CDR1 and CDR2: GTSNPN and SVGIG (reference sequence). This clone came up once. Its antigen is unidentified. Study outcomes and limitations: HLA alleles were associated with around 17,000 TCR beta sequences in a later analysis at 0.05 false discovery rate. The authors judged a highly shared variant cluster likely a sequencing artifact. It was reported that TCR beta sequences correctly inferred the HLA-A and HLA-B alleles for most subjects.

The sample comprised PBMCs. The clonotype comes from a human donor in good health. V gene TRBV30 combines with J gene TRBJ1-1, with D perhaps TRBD1 (5 bases). CDR3 sequence (DNA): TGTGCCTGGAGTGTACGTGTCAGGGTGGGCACTGAAGCTTTCTTT. It is translated as CAWSVRVRVGTEAFF. The full variable domain, rest sourced from reference TRBV30 and TRBJ1-1, is SQTIHQWPATLVQPVGSPLSLECTVEGTSNPNLYWYRQAAGRGLQLLFYSVGIGQISSEVPQNLSASRPQDRQFILSSKKLLLSDSGFYLCAWSVRVRVGTEAFFGQGTRLTVV.